Reported below is one TCR beta chain. The DNA input per sorted-subset replicate PCR was roughly 0.2 ug, corresponding to tens of thousands of T cell genomes. Per the authors' pipeline: Junction-only immunoSEQ sequences carried no quality scores, so filtering differed. This table comes from immunoSEQ multiplex PCR, and its TCRdb copy is limited to in-frame clones, with some not included. The DNA was the basis for D and trimming; V, J and clone size are from that table. The table includes under 1 million clones, about 96% detected once. Naive CD8 cells were CD45RO-negative, positively selected for CCR7, excluding terminally differentiated effector memory CD45RA+ cells. The entry originates in a study of shared clonotypes between healthy human individuals. CDR3 length: 13 residues. V dropped 5 bases and J dropped 9 bases, with 15 bases sitting between them. The germline V gene has CDR1 SGHVS and CDR2 FQNEAQ.

This sequence joins TRBV7-8 and TRBJ2-3; TRBD1 or TRBD2 may be the D gene (6 bases each). This TCR came from a man aged 30 to 39 in good health. Sequenced material: naive CD8+ T cells sorted from blood. CDR3 sequence: CASSPRLDRTQYF. The CDR3 region has the DNA TGTGCCAGCAGCCCTCGACTAGACAGGACGCAGTATTTT.